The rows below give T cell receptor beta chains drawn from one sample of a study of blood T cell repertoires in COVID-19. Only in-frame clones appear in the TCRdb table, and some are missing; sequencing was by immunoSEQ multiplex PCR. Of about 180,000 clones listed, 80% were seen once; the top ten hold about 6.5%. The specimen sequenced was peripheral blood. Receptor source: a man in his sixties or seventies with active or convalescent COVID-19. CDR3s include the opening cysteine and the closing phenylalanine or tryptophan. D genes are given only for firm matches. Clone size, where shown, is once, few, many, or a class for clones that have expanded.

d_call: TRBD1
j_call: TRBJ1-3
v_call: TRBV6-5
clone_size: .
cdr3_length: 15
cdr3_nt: TGTGCCAGCAGTTTGGACAGGGACCTTGGAAACACCATATATTTT
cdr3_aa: CASSLDRDLGNTIYF

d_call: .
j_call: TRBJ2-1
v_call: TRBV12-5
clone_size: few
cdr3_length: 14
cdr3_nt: TGTGCTAGTGGTTTGCTACCCCTAGACGCTGAGCAGTTCTTC
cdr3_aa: CASGLLPLDAEQFF

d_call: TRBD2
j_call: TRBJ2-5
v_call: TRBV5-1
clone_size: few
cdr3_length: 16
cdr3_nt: TGCGCCAGCAGCCCGGGACTAGCGGGGGGTGAGGAGACCCAGTACTTC
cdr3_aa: CASSPGLAGGEETQYF

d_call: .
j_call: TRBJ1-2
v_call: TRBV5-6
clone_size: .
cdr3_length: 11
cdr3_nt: TGTGCCAGCAGCTCTCGAGGGGGCTACACCTTC
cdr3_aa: CASSSRGGYTF

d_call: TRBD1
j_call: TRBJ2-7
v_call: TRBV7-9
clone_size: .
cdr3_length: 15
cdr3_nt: TGTGCCAGCAGCGGACCGGGACAGGGGGGCTACGAGCAGTACTTC
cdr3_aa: CASSGPGQGGYEQYF

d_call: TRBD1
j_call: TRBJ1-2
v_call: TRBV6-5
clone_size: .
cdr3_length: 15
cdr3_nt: TGTGCCAGCAGTTACACACGACAGGGAAACTATGGCTACACCTTC
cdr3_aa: CASSYTRQGNYGYTF

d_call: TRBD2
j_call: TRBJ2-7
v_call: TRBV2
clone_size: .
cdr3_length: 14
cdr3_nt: TGTGCCAGCAGTGCTAGCGGGAGCATCAACGAGCAGTACTTC
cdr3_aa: CASSASGSINEQYF

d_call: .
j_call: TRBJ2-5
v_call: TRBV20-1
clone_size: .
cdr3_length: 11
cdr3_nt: TGCAGTGCTAGACCTCAGGAGACCCAGTACTTC
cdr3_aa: CSARPQETQYF

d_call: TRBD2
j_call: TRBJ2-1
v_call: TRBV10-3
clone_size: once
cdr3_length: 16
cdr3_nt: TGTGCCATCAGTGAGTTCACTAGCGGGAGTGGAAATGAGCAGTTCTTC
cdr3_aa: CAISEFTSGSGNEQFF

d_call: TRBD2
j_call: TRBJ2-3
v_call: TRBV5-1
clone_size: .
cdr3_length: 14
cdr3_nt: TGCGCCAGCATAAGCGGGGGGGCGGATGATACGCAGTATTTT
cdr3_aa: CASISGGADDTQYF

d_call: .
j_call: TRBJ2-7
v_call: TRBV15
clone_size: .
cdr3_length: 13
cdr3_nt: TGTGCCACCAGCAGAGATTTAGCCCACGAGCAGTACTTC
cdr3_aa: CATSRDLAHEQYF

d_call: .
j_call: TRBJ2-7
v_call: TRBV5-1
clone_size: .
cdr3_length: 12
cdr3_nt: TGCGCCAGCAGCTCCGGACTCCCTCCGCAGTACTTC
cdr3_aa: CASSSGLPPQYF

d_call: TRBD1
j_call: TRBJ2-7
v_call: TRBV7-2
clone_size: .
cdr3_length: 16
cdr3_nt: TGTGCCAGCAGCTTAAGTTCAGGGGGCAGCTCCTACGAGCAGTACTTC
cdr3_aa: CASSLSSGGSSYEQYF

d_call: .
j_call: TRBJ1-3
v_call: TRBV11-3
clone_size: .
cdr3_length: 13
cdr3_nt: TGTGCCAGCAGCCTCACAGGGTCTACCGCCATATATTTT
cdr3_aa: CASSLTGSTAIYF

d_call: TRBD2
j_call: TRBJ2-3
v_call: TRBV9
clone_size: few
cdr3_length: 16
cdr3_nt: TGTGCCAGCGGGTCATCGACTAGCGGGAGCACAGATACGCAGTATTTT
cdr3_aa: CASGSSTSGSTDTQYF

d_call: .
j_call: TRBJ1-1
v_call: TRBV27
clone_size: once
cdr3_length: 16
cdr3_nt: TGTGCCAGCAGTCCTACAGGGAAAGGGATGAACACTGAAGCTTTCTTT
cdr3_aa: CASSPTGKGMNTEAFF

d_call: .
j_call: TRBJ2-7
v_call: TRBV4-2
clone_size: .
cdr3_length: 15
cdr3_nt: TGTGCCAGCAGCCAAGATCGAGCTTCCGCCTACGAGCAGTACTTC
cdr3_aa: CASSQDRASAYEQYF

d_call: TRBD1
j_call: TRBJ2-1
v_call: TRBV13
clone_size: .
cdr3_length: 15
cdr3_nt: TGTGCCAGCAGCGCAACCCGGGACAGGTACAATGAGCAGTTCTTC
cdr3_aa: CASSATRDRYNEQFF

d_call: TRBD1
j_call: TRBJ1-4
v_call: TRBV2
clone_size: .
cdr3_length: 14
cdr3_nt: TGTGCCAGCAGTGACCGACAGGGGAACGAAAAACTGTTTTTT
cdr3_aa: CASSDRQGNEKLFF

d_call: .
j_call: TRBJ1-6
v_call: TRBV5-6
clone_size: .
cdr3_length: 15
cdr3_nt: TGTGCCAGCAGCTTTCGACGGGACTATAATTCACCCCTCCACTTT
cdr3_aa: CASSFRRDYNSPLHF

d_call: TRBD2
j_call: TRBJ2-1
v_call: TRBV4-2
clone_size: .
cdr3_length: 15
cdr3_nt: TGTGCCAGCAGCCAAAATTGGGATAGCGGGGGAAAGCAGTTCTTC
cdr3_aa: CASSQNWDSGGKQFF

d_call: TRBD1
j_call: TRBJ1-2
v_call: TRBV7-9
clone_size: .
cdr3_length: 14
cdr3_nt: TGTGCCAGCAGCTTAGTGGAGGGGGCTGGTGGCTACACCTTC
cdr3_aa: CASSLVEGAGGYTF

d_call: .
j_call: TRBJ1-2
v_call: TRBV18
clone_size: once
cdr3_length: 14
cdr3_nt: TGTGCCAGCTCATCCCCGGACACTAACTATGGCTACACCTTC
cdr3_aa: CASSSPDTNYGYTF

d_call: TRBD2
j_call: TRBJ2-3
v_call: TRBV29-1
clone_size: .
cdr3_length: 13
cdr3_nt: TGCAGCGTCGACCTGGGGGGAGGGGTGATGCAGTATTTT
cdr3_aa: CSVDLGGGVMQYF

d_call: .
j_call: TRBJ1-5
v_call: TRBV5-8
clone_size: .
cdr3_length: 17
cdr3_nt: TGTGCCAGCAGCTTGGAAGGGGCCAGGGGATCGAGTCAGCCCCAGCATTTT
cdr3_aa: CASSLEGARGSSQPQHF

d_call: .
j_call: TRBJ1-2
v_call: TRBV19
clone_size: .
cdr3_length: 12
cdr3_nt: TGTGCCAGTAAACGGAGCTCGTATGGCTACACCTTC
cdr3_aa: CASKRSSYGYTF

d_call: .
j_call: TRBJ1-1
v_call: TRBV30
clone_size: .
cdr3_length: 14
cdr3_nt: TGTGCCTGGAGTGTACAAGGGGGTCTCGCTGAAGCTTTCTTT
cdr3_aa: CAWSVQGGLAEAFF

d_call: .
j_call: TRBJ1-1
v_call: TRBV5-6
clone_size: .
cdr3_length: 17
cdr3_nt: TGTGCCAGCAGCTTGGGTCTGGACAACTTATGGAACACTGAAGCTTTCTTT
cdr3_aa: CASSLGLDNLWNTEAFF

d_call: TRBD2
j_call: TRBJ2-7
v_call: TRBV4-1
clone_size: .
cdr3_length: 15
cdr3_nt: TGCGCCAGCAGCCGTAGCGGGAGGGAGGGGTCCGAGCAGTACTTC
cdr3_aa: CASSRSGREGSEQYF

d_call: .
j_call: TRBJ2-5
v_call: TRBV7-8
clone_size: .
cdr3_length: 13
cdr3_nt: TGTGCCAGCAGCTGGGGGCAGCAAGAGACCCAGTACTTC
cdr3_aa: CASSWGQQETQYF

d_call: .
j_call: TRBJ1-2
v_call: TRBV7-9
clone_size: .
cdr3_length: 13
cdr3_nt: TGTGCCAGCAGATTTACAGGGCTCAGCGGCTACACCTTC
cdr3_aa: CASRFTGLSGYTF

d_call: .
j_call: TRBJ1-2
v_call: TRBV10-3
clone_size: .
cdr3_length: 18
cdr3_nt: TGTGCCATCCCCAATTCAACGTACAGAACCCGGGGTTTCTATGGCTACACCTTC
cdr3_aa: CAIPNSTYRTRGFYGYTF

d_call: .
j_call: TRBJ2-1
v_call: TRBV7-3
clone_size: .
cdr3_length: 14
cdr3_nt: TGTGCCAGCAGCCCCGCCCCGGGGTACAATGAGCAGTTCTTC
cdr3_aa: CASSPAPGYNEQFF

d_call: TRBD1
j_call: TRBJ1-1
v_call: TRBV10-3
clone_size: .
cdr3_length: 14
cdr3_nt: TGTGCCATCAGGCCCGGGACAGACCCCGATTACGCTTTCTTT
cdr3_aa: CAIRPGTDPDYAFF

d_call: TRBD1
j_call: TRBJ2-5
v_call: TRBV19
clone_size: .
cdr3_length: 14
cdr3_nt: TGTGCCAGTAGTCCGGGGACAGTCCAAGAGACCCAGTACTTC
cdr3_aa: CASSPGTVQETQYF

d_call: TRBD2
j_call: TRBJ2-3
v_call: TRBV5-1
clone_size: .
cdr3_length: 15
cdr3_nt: TGCGCCAGCAGCTTGTCTGGCGGGGGAGCAGATACGCAGTATTTT
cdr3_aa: CASSLSGGGADTQYF